The sequence of this T cell receptor beta chain was determined in a study of T cells in tuberculosis. Study at large: Sequenced TCRs come from CD1B-GMM tetramer-binding T cells. In South Africa, adults with active tuberculosis were compared with IGRA-negative and latently infected IGRA-positive adolescents.

Method: immunoSEQ multiplex PCR; TCRdb's copy keeps in-frame clones and lacks some. The repertoire holds 25,000 to 30,000 clones, 92% seen once, with 6.8% in the top ten. Specified time point: new active TB diagnosis, blood taken before or within 7 days of starting treatment. The V segment lost 6 bases and the J segment 7 bases; nucleotides outside the gene matches: 1. CDR3 length equals 13 residues. Germline assignment: CDR1 LNHDA and CDR2 SQIVND (reference sequence). J is TRBJ1-6 and V is TRBV19, with TRBD1 matching 9 bases. The source of this sequence is an adult with tuberculosis. The sample consisted of PBMCs, taken at tuberculosis diagnosis. CDR3 sequence: CASRGTGNSPLHF. The CDR3, as DNA: TGTGCCAGTAGGGGGACAGGGAATTCACCCCTCCACTTT.